This passage covers 16 T cell receptor beta chains from one sample sequenced in a study of blood T cell repertoires in COVID-19. Method: immunoSEQ multiplex PCR; TCRdb's copy keeps in-frame clones and lacks some. The sample shows fewer than 450,000 clones, almost 90% of them seen only once. The sequencing input was peripheral blood. The receptors come from an older woman with COVID-19, enrolled during active disease.

J is TRBJ2-2 and V is TRBV18, with 7 bases that match TRBD1. From germline, CDR1 is KGHSH and CDR2 LQKENI. The CDR3 is 16 residues long. V was pared by 4 bases and J by 6 bases, with 11 bases of the junction left unmatched. The CDR3 DNA reads TGTGCCAGCTCACGGGACAGTATGGCGAGGTCCGGGGAGCTGTTTTTT. Residues: CASSRDSMARSGELFF.

The V and J genes are TRBV10-3 and TRBJ1-5; maybe TRBD1 (5 bases). Between the trimmed V and J ends, which lost 4 bases and 7 bases, there was a span of 14 bases. Germline V gene lookup returns CDR1 ENHRY and CDR2 SYGVKD. CDR3 length: 14 residues. In nucleotides, the CDR3 is TGTGCCATCAGTGGGGGAGGGGTGGACCAGCCCCAGCATTTT. This gives the protein CAISGGGVDQPQHF.

This sequence joins TRBV5-4 and TRBJ2-7, with 8 bases lining up with TRBD1. The CDR3 is made up of 15 amino acids. The V gene end was trimmed by 4 bases and the J gene end by 6 bases; junction bases not matched to a gene: 12. Germline loops: CDR1 SGHNT, CDR2 YYREEE (reference sequence). CDR3 protein: CASSDRQGRYGEQYF. The CDR3, as DNA: TGTGCCAGCAGCGATCGACAGGGGAGGTACGGCGAGCAGTACTTC.

The CDR3 DNA reads TGCGCCAGCAGCCGCGCTTCAGGGGGTAATTCACCCCTCCACTTT. It encodes CASSRASGGNSPLHF. The chain links TRBV4-1 to TRBJ1-6; 7 bases are a match to TRBD1. CDR1 is MGHRA and CDR2 is YSYEKL in the germline V gene. The CDR3 extends over 15 amino acids. The trim removed 4 bases at V and 6 bases at J, leaving 6 bases unmatched.

CDR3 DNA sequence: TGTGCCAGCAGCCAGCAGGGGAACACCGGGGAGCTGTTTTTT. It codes for CASSQQGNTGELFF. The chain couples TRBV7-9 to TRBJ2-2, with D perhaps TRBD1 (5 bases). The CDR3 is 14 amino acids. CDR1 SEHNR and CDR2 FQNEAQ come from the germline V gene (reference sequence). V dropped 5 bases and J dropped 1 base, with 8 bases sitting between them.

The chain's CDR3 is CASSQDLRLALTDTQYF. The CDR3 coding sequence is TGCGCCAGCAGCCAAGATTTGCGACTAGCGTTAACAGATACGCAGTATTTT. V usage is TRBV4-3 and J usage is TRBJ2-3, with TRBD2 matching 8 bases. Germline CDR1 LGHNA, CDR2 YSLEER. Trimming cost V 0 bases and J 3 bases; bases outside gene matches: 8. This CDR3 region has 17 residues.

The chain combines TRBV6-5 with TRBJ1-1; D is ambiguous. The V end lost 4 bases, the J end lost 10 bases, and 16 bases lay between the germline ends. Germline V CDR1 and CDR2: MNHEY, SVGAGI. CDR3 length: 13 amino acids. The CDR3 sequence is CASSSTGIRPAFF. The CDR3 bases are TGTGCCAGCAGTTCGACCGGAATCAGGCCAGCTTTCTTT.

This chain joins TRBV5-4 and TRBJ1-2; 9 nucleotides agree with TRBD1. The CDR3 covers 14 residues. Per the germline V gene, CDR1 is SGHNT and CDR2 is YYREEE (reference sequence). J gave up 8 bases and V 4 bases, and 9 bases lay outside the gene matches. The CDR3 coding sequence is TGTGCCAGCAGCGCAGAACAGGGGGCTTGGGGCTACACCTTC. Translated: CASSAEQGAWGYTF.

CDR3 region: CASKISGNTEAFF. CDR3 coding DNA: TGTGCCAGTAAGATTAGCGGGAACACTGAAGCTTTCTTT. V usage is TRBV28 and J usage is TRBJ1-1, with no clear D. The CDR3 consists of 13 residues. Trimming took off 9 bases at V and 1 base at J, with 12 bases between the two ends. The V gene's germline CDR1 is MDHEN and CDR2 SYDVKM.

The V gene is TRBV2, the J gene TRBJ1-6; 12 bases align to TRBD1. Germline values: CDR1 SNHLY, CDR2 FYNNEI. The J segment lost 8 bases and the V segment lost 6 bases, leaving 8 bases of the junction unmatched. This CDR3 region has 16 residues. CDR3 nucleotides: TGTGCCAGCAGCCTAAGGGACAGGGGGCACGATTCACCCCTCCACTTT. Translated: CASSLRDRGHDSPLHF.

V is TRBV7-2 and J is TRBJ1-6; the match to TRBD1 covers 8 bases. With V trimmed by 5 bases and J by 3 bases, 12 bases remained unmatched. This CDR3 spans 18 amino acids. Germline CDR1 is SGHTA and CDR2 is FQGNSA. This CDR3 is CASSPGRAGGLYNSPLHF. As DNA, the CDR3 is TGTGCCAGCAGCCCCGGGCGGGCAGGGGGCCTCTATAATTCACCCCTCCACTTT. The variable domain in full, with the rest retrieved from reference TRBV7-2 and TRBJ1-6, is GAGVSQSPSNKVTEKGKDVELRCDPISGHTALYWYRQSLGQGLEFLIYFQGNSAPDKSGLPSDRFSAERTGGSVSTLTIQRTQQEDSAVYLCASSPGRAGGLYNSPLHFGNGTRLTVT.

This rearrangement joins TRBV30 to TRBJ2-2, with a weak D call TRBD1 (6 bases). The CDR3 is 13 residues long. The germline V and J ends were trimmed by 4 bases and 5 bases, with 11 bases remaining between them. CDR1 and CDR2 (germline): GTSNPN, SVGIG (reference sequence). The CDR3 here is CAWNGQGTGELFF. As DNA, the CDR3 is TGTGCCTGGAACGGGCAGGGGACCGGGGAGCTGTTTTTT. Based on the CDR3 plus reference TRBV30 and TRBJ2-2, the full variable domain is SQTIHQWPATLVQPVGSPLSLECTVEGTSNPNLYWYRQAAGRGLQLLFYSVGIGQISSEVPQNLSASRPQDRQFILSSKKLLLSDSGFYLCAWNGQGTGELFFGEGSRLTVL.

The V call is TRBV24-1, the J call TRBJ1-2; D gene unclear. Between the trimmed V and J ends, which lost 4 bases and 6 bases, there was a span of 11 bases. From germline, CDR1 is KGHDR and CDR2 SFDVKD. The CDR3 has 13 amino acids. The CDR3 sequence: CATSESWSNGYTF. The CDR3 coding sequence is TGTGCCACCAGTGAGTCGTGGTCTAATGGCTACACCTTC.

The genes are TRBV5-1 and TRBJ2-2, with a possible D match to TRBD2 (7 bases). Germline assignment: CDR1 SGHRS and CDR2 YFSETQ. V dropped 1 base and J dropped 3 bases, with 13 bases sitting between them. This CDR3 is built from 16 residues. The CDR3 DNA follows: TGCGCCAGCAGCTTGAGAAGGGGGAGGGACACCGGGGAGCTGTTTTTT. Residues: CASSLRRGRDTGELFF.

CDR3 nucleotide sequence: TGTGCCAGCAGCTTTCGAACCGGGACAGGGGACACAGATACGCAGTATTTT. Protein product: CASSFRTGTGDTDTQYF. The chain combines TRBV28 with TRBJ2-3, with TRBD1 identical over 10 bases. Germline V gene sequence: CDR1 MDHEN, CDR2 SYDVKM. The junction had 11 bases not matched to a gene; V was cut back by 6 bases and J by 2 bases. The CDR3 runs 17 residues.

This chain uses TRBV11-3 with TRBJ2-2, with D hard to call. Germline V lookup: CDR1 SGHNT, CDR2 YENEEA. The V and J ends lost 0 bases and 7 bases respectively, with 6 bases between them. This CDR3 is 13 amino acids long. For the CDR3, the DNA is TGTGCCAGCAGCTTAGACTCCTTCGGGGAGCTGTTTTTT. Its translation is CASSLDSFGELFF. Supplemented by reference TRBV11-3 and TRBJ2-2, the full variable domain reads EAGVVQSPRYKIIEKKQPVAFWCNPISGHNTLYWYLQNLGQGPELLIRYENEEAVDDSQLPKDRFSAERLKGVDSTLKIQPAELGDSAVYLCASSLDSFGELFFGEGSRLTVL.